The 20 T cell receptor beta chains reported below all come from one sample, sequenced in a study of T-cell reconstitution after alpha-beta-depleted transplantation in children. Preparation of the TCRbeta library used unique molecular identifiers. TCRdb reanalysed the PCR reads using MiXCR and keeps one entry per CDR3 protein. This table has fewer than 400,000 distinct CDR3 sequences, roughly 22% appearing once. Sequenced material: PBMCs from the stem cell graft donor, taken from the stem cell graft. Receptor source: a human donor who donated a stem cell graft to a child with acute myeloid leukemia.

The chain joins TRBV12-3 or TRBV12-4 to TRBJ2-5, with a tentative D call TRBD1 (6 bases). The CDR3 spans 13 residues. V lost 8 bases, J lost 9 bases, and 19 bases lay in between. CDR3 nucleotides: TGTGCCAGCCAGACGGAAGGGGGAGTGGCCCAGTACTTC. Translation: CASQTEGGVAQYF.

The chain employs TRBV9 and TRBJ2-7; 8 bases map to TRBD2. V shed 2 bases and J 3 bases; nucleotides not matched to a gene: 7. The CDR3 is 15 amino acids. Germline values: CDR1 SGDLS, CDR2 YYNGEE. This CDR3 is CASSVETGTSYEQYF. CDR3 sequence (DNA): TGTGCCAGCAGCGTTGAGACCGGGACTAGCTACGAGCAGTACTTC.

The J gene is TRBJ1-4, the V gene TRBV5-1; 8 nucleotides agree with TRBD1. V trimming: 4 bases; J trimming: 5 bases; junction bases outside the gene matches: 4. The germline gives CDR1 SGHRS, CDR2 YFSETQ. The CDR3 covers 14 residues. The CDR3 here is CASSGGTGNEKLFF. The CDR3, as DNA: TGCGCCAGCAGCGGCGGGACAGGCAATGAAAAACTGTTTTTT.

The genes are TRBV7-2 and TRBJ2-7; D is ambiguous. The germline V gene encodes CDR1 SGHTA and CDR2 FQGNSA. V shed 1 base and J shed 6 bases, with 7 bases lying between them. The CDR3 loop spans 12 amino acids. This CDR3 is CASSLVLVEQYF. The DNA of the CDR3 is TGTGCCAGCAGCTTAGTGCTGGTCGAGCAGTACTTC.

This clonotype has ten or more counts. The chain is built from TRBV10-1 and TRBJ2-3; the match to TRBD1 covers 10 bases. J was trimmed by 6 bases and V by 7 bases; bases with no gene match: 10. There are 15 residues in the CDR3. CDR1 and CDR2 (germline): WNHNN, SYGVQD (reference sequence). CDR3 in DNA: TGCGCCAGCACCAGGGACAGGGGACACACCGATACGCAGTATTTT. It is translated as CASTRDRGHTDTQYF.

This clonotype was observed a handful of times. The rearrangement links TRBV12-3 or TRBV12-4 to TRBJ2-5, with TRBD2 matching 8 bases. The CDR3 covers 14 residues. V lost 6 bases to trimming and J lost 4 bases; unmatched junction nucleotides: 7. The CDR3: CASRLGTRRETQYF. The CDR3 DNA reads TGTGCCAGCAGACTCGGGACTAGGCGAGAGACCCAGTACTTC.

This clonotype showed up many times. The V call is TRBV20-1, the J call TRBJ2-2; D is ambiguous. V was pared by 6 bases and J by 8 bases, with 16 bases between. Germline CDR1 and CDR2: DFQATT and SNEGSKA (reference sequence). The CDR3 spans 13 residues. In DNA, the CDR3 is TGCAGTGCCCCGACCGAGGCCAAGGGGGAGCTGTTTTTT. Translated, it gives CSAPTEAKGELFF.

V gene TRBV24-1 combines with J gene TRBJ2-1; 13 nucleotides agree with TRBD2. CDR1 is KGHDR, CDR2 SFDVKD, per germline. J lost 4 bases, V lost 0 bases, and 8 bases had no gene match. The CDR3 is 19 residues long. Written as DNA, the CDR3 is TGTGCCACCAGTGATTTGACGGGACTAGCGGGAAATCAATACAATGAGCAGTTCTTC. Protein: CATSDLTGLAGNQYNEQFF.

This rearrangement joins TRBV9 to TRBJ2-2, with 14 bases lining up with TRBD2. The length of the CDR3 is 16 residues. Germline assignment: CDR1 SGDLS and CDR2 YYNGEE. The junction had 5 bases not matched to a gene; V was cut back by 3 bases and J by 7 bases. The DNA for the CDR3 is TGTGCCAGCAGCGCCAAGACTAGCGGGAGGGTCGGGGAGCTGTTTTTT. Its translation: CASSAKTSGRVGELFF.

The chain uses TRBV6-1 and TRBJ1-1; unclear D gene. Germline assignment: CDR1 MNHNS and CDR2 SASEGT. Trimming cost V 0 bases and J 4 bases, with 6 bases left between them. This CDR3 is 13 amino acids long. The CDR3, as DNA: TGTGCCAGCAGTGAAGCTGAAAGCACTGAAGCTTTCTTT. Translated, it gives CASSEAESTEAFF.

The CDR3 loop reads CASTTDPSYEQYF. The DNA for the CDR3 is TGTGCCAGCACTACAGACCCCTCCTACGAGCAGTACTTC. The chain combines TRBV28 with TRBJ2-7, with D uncertain. CDR3 length equals 13 residues. From germline, CDR1 is MDHEN and CDR2 SYDVKM. Between the trimmed V and J ends, which lost 7 bases and 0 bases, there was a span of 10 bases.

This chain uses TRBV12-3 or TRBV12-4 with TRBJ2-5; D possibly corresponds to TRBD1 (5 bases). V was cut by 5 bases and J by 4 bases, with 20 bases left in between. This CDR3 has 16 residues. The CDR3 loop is CASSRTAGPPGETQYF. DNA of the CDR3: TGTGCCAGCAGTCGCACCGCAGGGCCACCGGGAGAGACCCAGTACTTC.

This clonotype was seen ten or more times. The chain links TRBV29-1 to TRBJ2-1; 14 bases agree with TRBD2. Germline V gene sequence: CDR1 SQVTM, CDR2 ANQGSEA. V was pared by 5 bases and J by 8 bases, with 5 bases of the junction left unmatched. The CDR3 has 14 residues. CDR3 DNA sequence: TGCAGCGTTCTGGTGACTAGCGGGGGGGATGAGCAGTTCTTC. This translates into CSVLVTSGGDEQFF.

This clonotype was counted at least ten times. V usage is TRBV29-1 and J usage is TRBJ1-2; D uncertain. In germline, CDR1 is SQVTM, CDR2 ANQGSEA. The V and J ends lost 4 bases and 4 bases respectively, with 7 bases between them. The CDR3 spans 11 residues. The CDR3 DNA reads TGCAGCGTTGTGGAGGGCTATGGCTACACCTTC. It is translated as CSVVEGYGYTF.

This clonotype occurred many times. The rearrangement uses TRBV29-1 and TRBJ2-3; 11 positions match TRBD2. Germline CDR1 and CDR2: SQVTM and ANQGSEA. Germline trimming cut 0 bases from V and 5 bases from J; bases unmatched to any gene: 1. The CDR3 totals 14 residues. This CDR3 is CSVEDSGRGDTQYF. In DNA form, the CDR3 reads TGCAGCGTTGAAGATAGCGGGAGGGGAGATACGCAGTATTTT.

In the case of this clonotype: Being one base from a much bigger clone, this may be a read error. Here the CDR3 reads CSARDVLPSDTQYF. CDR3 coding DNA: TGCAGTGCTAGAGATGTGTTACCTTCAGATACGCAGTATTTT. The chain combines TRBV20-1 with TRBJ2-3; no clear D gene. CDR1 and CDR2 (germline): DFQATT, SNEGSKA (reference sequence). CDR3 length: 14 amino acids. V was shortened by 0 bases and J by 4 bases, with 11 bases between the two germline ends.

The CDR3 DNA is TGTGCCAGCAGCGTAGGTCCTGCGTATGGCTACACCTTC. Its protein product is CASSVGPAYGYTF. This chain links TRBV9 with TRBJ1-2; no reliable D call. Per the germline V gene, CDR1 is SGDLS and CDR2 is YYNGEE. The CDR3 is made up of 13 amino acids. Trimming took off 0 bases at V and 5 bases at J, with 8 bases between the two ends.

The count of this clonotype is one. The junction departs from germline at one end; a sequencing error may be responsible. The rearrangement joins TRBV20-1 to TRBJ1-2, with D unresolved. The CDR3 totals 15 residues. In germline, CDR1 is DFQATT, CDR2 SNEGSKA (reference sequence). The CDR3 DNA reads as TGCAGCGCTAACCTACCGGGCTACCCCAACTATGGCTACACCTTC. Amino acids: CSANLPGYPNYGYTF.

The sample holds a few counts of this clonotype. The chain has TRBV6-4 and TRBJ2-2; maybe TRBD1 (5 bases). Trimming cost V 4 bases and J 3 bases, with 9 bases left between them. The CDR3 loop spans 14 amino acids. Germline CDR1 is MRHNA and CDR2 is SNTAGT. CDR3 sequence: CASSATGDTGELFF. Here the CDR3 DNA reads TGTGCCAGCAGTGCTACAGGAGACACCGGGGAGCTGTTTTTT.

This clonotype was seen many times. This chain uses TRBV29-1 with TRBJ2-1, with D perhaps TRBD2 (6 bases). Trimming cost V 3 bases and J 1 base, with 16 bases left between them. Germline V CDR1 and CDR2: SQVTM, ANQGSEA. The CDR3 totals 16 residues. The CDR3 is CSVEYRDSSSYNEQFF. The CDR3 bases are TGCAGCGTTGAGTATAGGGACTCCTCATCCTACAATGAGCAGTTCTTC.